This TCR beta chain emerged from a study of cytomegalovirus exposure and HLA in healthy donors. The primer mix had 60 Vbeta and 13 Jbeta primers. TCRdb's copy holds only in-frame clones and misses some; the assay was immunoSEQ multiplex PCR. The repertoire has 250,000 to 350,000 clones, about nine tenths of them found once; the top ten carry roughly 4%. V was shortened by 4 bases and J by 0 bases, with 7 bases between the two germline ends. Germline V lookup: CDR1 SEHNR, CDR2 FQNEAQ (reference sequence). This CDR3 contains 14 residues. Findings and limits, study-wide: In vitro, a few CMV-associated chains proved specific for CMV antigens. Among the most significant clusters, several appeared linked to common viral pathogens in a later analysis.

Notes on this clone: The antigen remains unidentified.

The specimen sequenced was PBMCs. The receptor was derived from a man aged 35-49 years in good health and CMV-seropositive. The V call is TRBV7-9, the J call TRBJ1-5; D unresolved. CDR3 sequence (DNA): TGTGCCAGCAGCTACGACTCTAGCAATCAGCCCCAGCATTTT. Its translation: CASSYDSSNQPQHF. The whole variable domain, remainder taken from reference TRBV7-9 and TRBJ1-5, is DTGVSQNPRHKITKRGQNVTFRCDPISEHNRLYWYRQTLGQGPEFLTYFQNEAQLEKSRLLSDRFSAERPKGSFSTLEIQRTEQGDSAMYLCASSYDSSNQPQHFGDGTRLSIL.